The T cell receptor beta chain described here comes from a study of blood T cells in healthy people across ages. CDR1 is SGDLS and CDR2 is YYNGEE in the germline V gene. The CDR3 runs to 15 residues. Trimming left V 5 bases short and J 0 bases short, with 9 bases between. Together with a sample-barcoded 5' primer, a J-beta primer mix was included in a second PCR lasting 7 to 11 cycles. TCRdb used MiXCR to reprocess the 5' RACE reads, holding one entry per CDR3 protein. Here the sample spans more than 550,000 distinct CDR3 sequences, 22% being singletons. Study-wide points: Per million T cells, the diversity of TCR beta decreased roughly linearly as age advanced.

This clonotype occurred many times. The antigen is not known. This TCR came from a man between 65 and 80 years old in good health. The source material was blood. This chain uses TRBV9 with TRBJ2-6, with D maybe TRBD2 (5 bases). CDR3 coding DNA: TGTGCCAGCAGAACCGAGGGCTCTGGGGCCAACGTCCTGACTTTC. Residues: CASRTEGSGANVLTF.